These T cell receptor beta chains were read from a single sample in a study of spatial heterogeneity in lung cancer. Using its own MiXCR run on the 5' RACE reads, TCRdb lists one record per CDR3 protein. The sample holds a few thousand distinct CDR3 sequences, under 7% seen once. Here the sequenced sample was lung tumor tissue, taken at surgery. The receptors shown here come from a female donor with early-stage non-small cell lung cancer. Each CDR3 is given with its conserved first and last residue. Each record gives: CDR3 protein, CDR3 DNA, D gene, V gene, J gene, clone size. D genes are given only for firm matches. The size of a clone is reported for some rows only, either as once, few or many, or as a class for expanded clones.

CASSGGERTDTQYF	TGTGCCAGCAGTGGGGGGGAGCGCACAGATACGCAGTATTTT	NA	TRBV6-1	TRBJ2-3	medium-sized
CASSLGIVTYEQYF	TGCGCCAGCAGCTTGGGGATTGTTACGTACGAGCAGTACTTC	NA	TRBV5-1	TRBJ2-7	few
CASSKQAGGTQETQYF	TGCGCCAGCAGCAAACAAGCGGGGGGAACTCAAGAGACCCAGTACTTC	TRBD2	TRBV5-1	TRBJ2-5	few
CASSVKDSSRTEAFF	TGTGCCAGCAGCGTAAAAGACTCGTCACGCACTGAAGCTTTCTTT	NA	TRBV9	TRBJ1-1	few
CASSSTPYEQYF	TGTGCCAGCAGCTCCACCCCCTACGAGCAGTACTTC	NA	TRBV9	TRBJ2-7	medium-sized
CASSSPMNTEAFF	TGTGCCAGCAGTTCCCCCATGAACACTGAAGCTTTCTTT	NA	TRBV6-2/TRBV6-3	TRBJ1-1	medium-sized
CASSLDGYGYTF	TGTGCCAGCAGCTTAGACGGCTATGGCTACACCTTC	NA	TRBV7-2	TRBJ1-2	large
CASSYGPFSYEQYF	TGTGCCAGCAGTTACGGTCCGTTCTCCTACGAGCAGTACTTC	NA	TRBV6-5	TRBJ2-7	large
CASRSSGGTGELFF	TGTGCCAGCAGATCTAGCGGGGGAACCGGGGAGCTGTTTTTT	TRBD2	TRBV27	TRBJ2-2	many
CSVDPGDEKLFF	TGCAGCGTTGACCCAGGGGATGAAAAACTGTTTTTT	NA	TRBV29-1	TRBJ1-4	medium-sized
CASSYSIPGLALYNEQFF	TGTGCCAGCAGTTACTCGATTCCGGGACTAGCTCTATACAATGAGCAGTTCTTC	TRBD2	TRBV6-2/TRBV6-3	TRBJ2-1	medium-sized
CASSKVGQGGHEQYF	TGCGCCAGCAGCAAGGTAGGACAGGGCGGCCACGAGCAGTACTTC	TRBD1	TRBV4-3	TRBJ2-7	NA
CASSDAGGGADTQYF	TGTGCCAGCAGTGATGCGGGGGGTGGTGCAGATACGCAGTATTTT	TRBD2	TRBV28	TRBJ2-3	many